The source of this T cell receptor beta chain is a study of blood T cell repertoires in COVID-19. Trimming at V came to 5 bases and at J to 7 bases, leaving 10 bases not matched to a gene. Germline CDR1 SEHNR, CDR2 FQNEAQ (reference sequence). This CDR3 has 15 amino acids. The repertoire was sequenced with immunoSEQ multiplex PCR; TCRdb's copy has only in-frame clones and lacks some. The sample includes some 83,000 clones, 65% to 85% of them seen just once. The sequence derives from a man between 60 and 75 years old with active or convalescent COVID-19. Sample: peripheral blood. The chain recombines TRBV7-9 with TRBJ1-4, with 7 bases identical to TRBD1. This chain's CDR3 is CASSLSTGLSEKLFF. The CDR3 nucleotides read TGTGCCAGCAGCCTTTCGACAGGGTTAAGTGAAAAACTGTTTTTT.